This entry features one T cell receptor (beta chain) sequence. Method: immunoSEQ multiplex PCR; TCRdb's copy keeps in-frame clones and lacks some. The repertoire consists of 35,000 to 55,000 clones, with just under 95% occurring once and the leading ten covering 3.9%. The data were taken from a study of T cell changes during pregnancy in multiple sclerosis. The V gene's germline CDR1 is ENHRY and CDR2 SYGVKD. The V gene lost 8 bases and the J gene lost 4 bases, with 8 bases spanning the gap. The CDR3 contains 11 residues. Sample: CD8+ T cells from peripheral blood mononuclear cells, taken after pregnancy. The receptor was derived from a female donor with multiple sclerosis, enrolled in a pregnancy study. The V call is TRBV10-3, the J call TRBJ2-5; D is possibly TRBD1 (5 bases). The CDR3 DNA follows: TGTGCCATCGGCCAGGGAGAGACCCAGTACTTC. It yields the protein CAIGQGETQYF.